The text below deals with one T cell receptor beta chain. The trim removed 3 bases at V and 0 bases at J, leaving 2 bases unmatched. Per the germline V gene, CDR1 is SQVTM and CDR2 is ANQGSEA. The CDR3 spans 14 residues. Authors' analysis steps: From approximately 21,000 to 630,000 TCRs were found per sample, with a median of about 96,000. From the RACE reads, TCRdb called clonotypes with MiXCR, one entry per CDR3 protein. The V and J calls here are based on TCRdb, not the publication. The data contain around 99,000 distinct CDR3 sequences, approximately 13% of them singletons. The sample belongs to a study of human T cells and chemical hapten exposure. The wider study: The sensitizer, 2% DPC, was used on around 2 cm by around 2 cm of upper inner arm skin. Patch testing placed 0.01% DPC on the upper back, with readings at 6 days.

Stated time point: patch test 1, 2 weeks after DPC sensitization. Treatment defined: therapeutic diphenylcyclopropenone sensitization with weekly scalp DPC. It was unfractionated whole blood from which total RNA was extracted. The sample consisted of whole blood, taken in connection with sensitization to the hapten diphenylcyclopropenone (DPC). The V and J genes are TRBV29-1 and TRBJ2-3; 8 bases are a match to TRBD1. The origin of this receptor is a woman between 40 and 55 years old with alopecia areata. Some clones in this sample may be carry-over from other donors' samples. The CDR3 spells CSVERQGSTDTQYF. The CDR3 DNA follows: TGCAGCGTTGAGCGACAGGGGAGCACAGATACGCAGTATTTT.